This entry lists 9 T cell receptor beta chains sequenced from one sample in a study of blood T cell repertoires in COVID-19. Assay used: immunoSEQ multiplex PCR; TCRdb lists only in-frame clones, some missing. Among about 210,000 clones listed, 80% to 90% were seen once. Sequencing was performed on peripheral blood. The receptor source for this set is a man aged 45-65 years with active or convalescent COVID-19.

The chain is built from TRBV28 and TRBJ2-3, with 11 nucleotides matching TRBD2. Germline-derived CDR1 and CDR2 are MDHEN and SYDVKM. The length of the CDR3 is 19 residues. V shed 5 bases and J 0 bases; nucleotides not matched to a gene: 13. The CDR3 loop is CASSRRAGLAGASTDTQYF. As DNA, the CDR3 is TGTGCCAGCAGTAGGAGGGCAGGACTAGCGGGTGCTAGCACAGATACGCAGTATTTT.

CDR3 residues: CASSLRQGNYGYTF. CDR3 nucleotides: TGTGCCAGCAGCCTTAGACAGGGGAACTATGGCTACACCTTC. V gene TRBV3-1 (or the pseudogene TRBV3-2) combines with J gene TRBJ1-2; 8 bases agree with TRBD1. Germline loops: CDR1 LGHDT, CDR2 YNNKEL (reference sequence). The length of the CDR3 is 14 residues. Trimming cost V 4 bases and J 2 bases; bases outside gene matches: 3.

This clone has more than one count but fewer than ten. The chain joins TRBV5-1 to TRBJ2-3; the match to TRBD1 covers 9 bases. J was trimmed by 7 bases and V by 5 bases; bases with no gene match: 5. Germline V CDR1 and CDR2: SGHRS, YFSETQ. This CDR3 comprises 13 residues. CDR3 sequence: CASRQGASNTQYF. The CDR3 DNA reads as TGCGCCAGCAGACAGGGGGCTTCAAATACGCAGTATTTT.

This clone was recorded only once. Here the CDR3 DNA reads TGTGCCAGCAGGCCCAATCCGGGACTAGCGGTAAACAATGAGCAGTTCTTC. Translated, it gives CASRPNPGLAVNNEQFF. The chain recombines TRBV7-3 with TRBJ2-1, with 11 positions matching TRBD2. Trimming took 6 bases from V and 5 from J; bases not matched to a gene: 12. CDR1 is SGHTA, CDR2 FQGTGA, per germline. The length of the CDR3 is 17 residues.

V and J are TRBV12-3 or TRBV12-4 and TRBJ1-2; D is unclear. The CDR3 has 13 amino acids. The ends were cut back, 3 bases at V and 4 bases at J, with 9 bases in the middle. The CDR3 region has the DNA TGTGCCAGCAGTTTTGAGAGGATCTATGGCTACACCTTC. It is translated as CASSFERIYGYTF.

This chain joins TRBV27 and TRBJ2-1; 12 bases line up with TRBD2. CDR3 length equals 18 residues. Germline V CDR1 and CDR2: MNHEY, SMNVEV (reference sequence). Trimming at V came to 4 bases and at J to 2 bases, leaving 9 bases not matched to a gene. CDR3 DNA sequence: TGTGCCAGCAGTTCGCGGACTAGCGGGGTGCTTCCCTACAATGAGCAGTTCTTC. As protein: CASSSRTSGVLPYNEQFF.

The chain employs TRBV7-2 and TRBJ1-4; 8 bases fit TRBD1. V was clipped by 4 bases and J by 16 bases; unmatched bases: 8. The CDR3 covers 12 residues. Germline CDR1 is SGHTA and CDR2 is FQGNSA. CDR3 sequence reads: CASSSPGQAQFF. In DNA form, the CDR3 reads TGTGCCAGCAGCTCACCGGGACAGGCCCAGTTTTTT.

V gene TRBV28 combines with J gene TRBJ2-7; tentative D call: TRBD1 (6 bases). V lost 3 bases and J 2 bases, leaving 11 bases between the germline ends. Germline CDR1 reads MDHEN; CDR2 reads SYDVKM. The CDR3 runs to 14 residues. CDR3 DNA: TGTGCCAGCAGTTTCTCATCAGGGGCCTACGAGCAGTACTTC. It specifies CASSFSSGAYEQYF. The variable domain in full, completed from reference TRBV28 and TRBJ2-7, reads DVKVTQSSRYLVKRTGEKVFLECVQDMDHENMFWYRQDPGLGLRLIYFSYDVKMKEKGDIPEGYSVSREKKERFSLILESASTNQTSMYLCASSFSSGAYEQYFGPGTRLTVT.

On this clone: Other nucleotide sequences in the sample specify the same CDR3. The genes are TRBV5-1 and TRBJ1-4, with 8 bases that match TRBD1. This CDR3 contains 15 residues. Trimming removed 4 bases from V and 5 bases from J; junction bases left unmatched: 7. Germline-derived CDR1 and CDR2 are SGHRS and YFSETQ. The CDR3 DNA reads as TGCGCCAGCAGCGGCCCCGGGACAGGAAATGAAAAACTGTTTTTT. Protein sequence: CASSGPGTGNEKLFF.